This T cell receptor beta chain was documented in a study of shared clonotypes between healthy human individuals. CDR3 length: 11 amino acids. Germline V gene lookup returns CDR1 SGHTA and CDR2 FQGNSA. V was trimmed by 0 bases and J by 9 bases, leaving 3 bases between them. Method: immunoSEQ multiplex PCR; TCRdb's copy keeps in-frame clones and lacks some. The sample holds about 1 million clones; about 75% are singletons and the top ten take approximately 1.5%. The TCR sequence derives from a man aged 18 to 29 in good health. This sequence joins TRBV7-2 and TRBJ2-4, with D unclear. Source material: memory CD4+ T cells sorted from blood. The subset: CD45RA-negative fraction. The CDR3 region has the DNA TGTGCCAGCAGCTTAGCCTCCATTCAGTACTTC. As protein: CASSLASIQYF.